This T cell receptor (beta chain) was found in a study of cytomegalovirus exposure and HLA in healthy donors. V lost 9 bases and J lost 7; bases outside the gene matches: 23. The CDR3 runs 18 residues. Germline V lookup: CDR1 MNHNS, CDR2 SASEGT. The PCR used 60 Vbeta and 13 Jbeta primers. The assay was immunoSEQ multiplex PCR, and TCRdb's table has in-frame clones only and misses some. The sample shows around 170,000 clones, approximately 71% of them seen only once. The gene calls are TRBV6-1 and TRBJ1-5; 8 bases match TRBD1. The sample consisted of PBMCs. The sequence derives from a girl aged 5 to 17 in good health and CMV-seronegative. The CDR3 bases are TGTGCCAGTAGAGAATTTCGCGCTGGGACAGGCCGTCGACAGCCCCAGCATTTT. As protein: CASREFRAGTGRRQPQHF.